The source of this TCR beta chain is a study of Graves' ophthalmopathy and Graves' hyperthyroidism. This clonotype was recorded many times. Its antigen remains unidentified. From RNA, the CDR3 regions of TCR beta chains were amplified and sequenced. Investigators did first-round RT-PCR with HTBI primers, then second-round multiplex PCR. TCRdb fed the multiplex PCR reads into MiXCR, producing one record per CDR3 protein. The sample has more than 300,000 distinct CDR3 sequences, roughly 17% seen once; the top ten hold roughly 2.6%. Trimming stripped 3 bases from V and 5 bases from J, with 16 bases between. The CDR3 extends over 15 amino acids. CDR1 is MDHEN and CDR2 is SYDVKM in the germline V gene. Study-wide findings and caveats: Most thyroid clonotypes with frequency above 0.001 were detected in blood too.

Newly diagnosed hyperthyroidism donors, aged 18 to 65, duration under 2 months. From fresh peripheral blood, over 9 ml in volume, the PBMCs were obtained. The sequence derives from an adult woman with stable Graves' hyperthyroidism. Source material: peripheral blood. The chain carries TRBV28 and TRBJ1-1; D perhaps matches TRBD1 (5 bases). The CDR3: CASSFLPHEGTEAFF. The CDR3 DNA reads TGTGCCAGCAGTTTTCTCCCTCACGAGGGGACTGAAGCTTTCTTT.